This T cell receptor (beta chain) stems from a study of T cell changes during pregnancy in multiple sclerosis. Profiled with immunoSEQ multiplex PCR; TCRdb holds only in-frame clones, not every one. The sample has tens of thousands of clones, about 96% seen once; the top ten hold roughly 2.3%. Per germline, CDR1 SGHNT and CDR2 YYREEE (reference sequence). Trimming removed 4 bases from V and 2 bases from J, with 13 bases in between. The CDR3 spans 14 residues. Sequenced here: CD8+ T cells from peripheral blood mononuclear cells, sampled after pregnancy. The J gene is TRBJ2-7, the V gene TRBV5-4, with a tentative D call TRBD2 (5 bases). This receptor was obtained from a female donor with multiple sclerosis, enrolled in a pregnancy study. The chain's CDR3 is CASSTSGQPYEQYF. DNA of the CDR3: TGTGCCAGCAGCACCAGCGGCCAGCCCTACGAGCAGTACTTC.